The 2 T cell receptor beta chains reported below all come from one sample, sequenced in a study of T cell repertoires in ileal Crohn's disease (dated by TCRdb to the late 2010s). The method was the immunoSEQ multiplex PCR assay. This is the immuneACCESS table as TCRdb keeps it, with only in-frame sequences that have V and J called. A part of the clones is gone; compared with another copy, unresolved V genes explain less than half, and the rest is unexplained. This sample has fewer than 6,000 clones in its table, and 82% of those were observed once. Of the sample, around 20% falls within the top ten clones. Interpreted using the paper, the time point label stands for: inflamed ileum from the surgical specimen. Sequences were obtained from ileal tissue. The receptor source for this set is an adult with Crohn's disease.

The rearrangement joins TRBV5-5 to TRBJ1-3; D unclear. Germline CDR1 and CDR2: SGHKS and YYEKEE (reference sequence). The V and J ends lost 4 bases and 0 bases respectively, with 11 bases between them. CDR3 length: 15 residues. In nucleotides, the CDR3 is TGTGCCAGCAGCAATCCGGGATCCTCTGGAAACACCATATATTTT. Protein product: CASSNPGSSGNTIYF. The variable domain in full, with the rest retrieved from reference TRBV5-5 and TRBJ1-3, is DAGVTQSPTHLIKTRGQQVTLRCSPISGHKSVSWYQQVLGQGPQFIFQYYEKEERGRGNFPDRFSARQFPNYSSELNVNALLLGDSALYLCASSNPGSSGNTIYFGEGSWLTVV.

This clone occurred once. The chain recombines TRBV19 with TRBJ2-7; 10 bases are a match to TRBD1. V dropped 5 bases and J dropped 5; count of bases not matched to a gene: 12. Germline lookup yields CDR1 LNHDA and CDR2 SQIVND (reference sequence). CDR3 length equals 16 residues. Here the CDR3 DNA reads TGTGCCAGTAGTCCCTCCCGGGACAGGGGTACGGACGAGCAGTACTTC. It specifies CASSPSRDRGTDEQYF.